This T cell receptor (beta chain) was captured in a study of blood T cell repertoires in COVID-19. As for the study in general: Material from acute and convalescent COVID-19 was sourced from the United States, Italy and Spain.

Authors' processing steps: Estimation of nucleated cell counts was performed using reference gene primer amplification. Assay used: immunoSEQ multiplex PCR; TCRdb lists only in-frame clones, some missing. For V, J and clone size, that table is used; D and trimming come from the DNA. In the table there are 15,000 to 20,000 clones, about 87% of which are singletons. In germline, CDR1 is SQVTM, CDR2 ANQGSEA. The CDR3 loop spans 13 amino acids. V lost 3 bases and J lost 2, with 10 bases in between. This chain connects TRBV29-1 to TRBJ1-1, with D unresolved. Sequenced input: peripheral blood. This TCR came from a human donor in a cohort sampled during active COVID-19. CDR3 protein: CSVDYRLNTEAFF. The DNA of the CDR3 is TGCAGCGTTGACTACAGACTAAACACTGAAGCTTTCTTT.